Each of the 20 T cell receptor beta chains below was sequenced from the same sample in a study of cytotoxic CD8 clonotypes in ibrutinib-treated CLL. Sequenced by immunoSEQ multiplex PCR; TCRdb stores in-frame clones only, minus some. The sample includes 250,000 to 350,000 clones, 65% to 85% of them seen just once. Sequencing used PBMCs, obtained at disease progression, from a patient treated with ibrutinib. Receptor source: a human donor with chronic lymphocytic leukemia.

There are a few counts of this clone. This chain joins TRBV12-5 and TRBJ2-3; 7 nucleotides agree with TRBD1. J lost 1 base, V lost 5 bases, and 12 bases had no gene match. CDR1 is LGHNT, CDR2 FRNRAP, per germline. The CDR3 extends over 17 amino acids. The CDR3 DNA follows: TGTGCTAGTGGTATCCAAGAAGGGGGCACCCGCACAGATACGCAGTATTTT. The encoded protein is CASGIQEGGTRTDTQYF.

CDR3: CASSPPGAGVAATNEKLFF. The CDR3 DNA is TGTGCCAGCAGCCCACCCGGAGCTGGGGTTGCCGCAACTAATGAAAAACTGTTTTTT. This rearrangement joins TRBV11-2 to TRBJ1-4; no clear D. CDR3 length: 19 amino acids. Per germline, CDR1 SGHAT and CDR2 FQNNGV. The V gene lost 5 bases and the J gene lost 0 bases, with 22 bases spanning the gap. The variable domain in full, completed from reference TRBV11-2 and TRBJ1-4, reads EAGVAQSPRYKIIEKRQSVAFWCNPISGHATLYWYQQILGQGPKLLIQFQNNGVVDDSQLPKDRFSAERLKGVDSTLKIQPAKLEDSAVYLCASSPPGAGVAATNEKLFFGSGTQLSVL.

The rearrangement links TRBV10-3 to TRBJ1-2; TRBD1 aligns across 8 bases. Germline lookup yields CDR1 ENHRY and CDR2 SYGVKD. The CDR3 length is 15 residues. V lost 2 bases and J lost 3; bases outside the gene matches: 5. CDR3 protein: CAISEAAGGDYGYTF. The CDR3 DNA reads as TGTGCCATCAGTGAGGCGGCAGGGGGCGACTATGGCTACACCTTC.

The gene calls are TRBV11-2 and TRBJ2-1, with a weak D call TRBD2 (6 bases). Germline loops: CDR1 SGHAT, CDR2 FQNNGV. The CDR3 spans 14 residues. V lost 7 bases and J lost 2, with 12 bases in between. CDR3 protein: CASTGLTTYNEQFF. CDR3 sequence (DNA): TGTGCCAGCACCGGACTAACGACCTACAATGAGCAGTTCTTC.

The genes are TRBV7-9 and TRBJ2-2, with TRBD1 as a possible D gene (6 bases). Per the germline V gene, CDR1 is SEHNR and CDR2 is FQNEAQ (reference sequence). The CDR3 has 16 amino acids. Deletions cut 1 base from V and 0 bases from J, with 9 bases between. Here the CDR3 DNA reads TGTGCCAGCAGCTTAGTTACAGGGTCGAACACCGGGGAGCTGTTTTTT. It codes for CASSLVTGSNTGELFF.

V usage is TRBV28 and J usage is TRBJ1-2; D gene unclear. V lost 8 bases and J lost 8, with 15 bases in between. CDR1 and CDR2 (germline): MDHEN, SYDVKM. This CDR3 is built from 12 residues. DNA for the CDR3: TGTGCCAGCCAGACACCCGCGGGAGGCTACACCTTC. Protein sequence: CASQTPAGGYTF.

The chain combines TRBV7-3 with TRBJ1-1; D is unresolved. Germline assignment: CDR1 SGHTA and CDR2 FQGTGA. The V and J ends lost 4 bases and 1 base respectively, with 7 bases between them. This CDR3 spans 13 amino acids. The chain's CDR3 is CASSSSKNTEAFF. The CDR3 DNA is TGTGCCAGCAGCTCTAGCAAGAACACTGAAGCTTTCTTT.

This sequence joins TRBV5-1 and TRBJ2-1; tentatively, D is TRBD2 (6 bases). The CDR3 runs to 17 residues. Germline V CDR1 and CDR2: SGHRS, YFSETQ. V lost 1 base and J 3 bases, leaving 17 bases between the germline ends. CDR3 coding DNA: TGCGCCAGCAGCTTGTTGACTAGGACGGTTATCTACAATGAGCAGTTCTTC. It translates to CASSLLTRTVIYNEQFF.

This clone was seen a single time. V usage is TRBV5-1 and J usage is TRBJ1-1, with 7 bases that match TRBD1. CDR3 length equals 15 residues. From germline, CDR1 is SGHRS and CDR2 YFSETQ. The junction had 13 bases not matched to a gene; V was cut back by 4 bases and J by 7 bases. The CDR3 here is CASSHRQGKKVEAFF. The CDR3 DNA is TGCGCCAGCAGCCATCGACAGGGTAAGAAGGTTGAAGCTTTCTTT. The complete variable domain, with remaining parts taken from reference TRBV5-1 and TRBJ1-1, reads KAGVTQTPRYLIKTRGQQVTLSCSPISGHRSVSWYQQTPGQGLQFLFEYFSETQRNKGNFPGRFSGRQFSNSRSEMNVSTLELGDSALYLCASSHRQGKKVEAFFGQGTRLTVV.

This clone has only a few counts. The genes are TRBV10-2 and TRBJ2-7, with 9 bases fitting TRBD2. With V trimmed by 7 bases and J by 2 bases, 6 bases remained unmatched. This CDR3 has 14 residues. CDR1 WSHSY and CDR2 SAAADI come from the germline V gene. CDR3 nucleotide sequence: TGCGCCAGCAACTCGGCTAGCGGGGCCTACGAGCAGTACTTC. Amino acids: CASNSASGAYEQYF.

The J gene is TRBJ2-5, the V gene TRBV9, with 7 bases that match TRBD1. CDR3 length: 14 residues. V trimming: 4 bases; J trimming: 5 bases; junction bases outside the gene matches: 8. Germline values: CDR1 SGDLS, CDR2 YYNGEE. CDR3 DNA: TGTGCCAGCAGCAACCGACAGGGCGGGGAGACCCAGTACTTC. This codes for CASSNRQGGETQYF.

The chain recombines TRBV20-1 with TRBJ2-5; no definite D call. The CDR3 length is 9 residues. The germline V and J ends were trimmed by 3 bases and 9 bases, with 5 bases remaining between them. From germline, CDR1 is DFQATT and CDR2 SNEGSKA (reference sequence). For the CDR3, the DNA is TGCAGTGCTAGGTATCCCCAGTACTTC. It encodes CSARYPQYF.

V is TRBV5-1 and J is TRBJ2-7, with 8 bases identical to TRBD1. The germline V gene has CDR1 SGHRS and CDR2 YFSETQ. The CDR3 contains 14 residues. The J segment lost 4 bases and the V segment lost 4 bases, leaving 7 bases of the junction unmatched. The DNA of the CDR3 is TGCGCCAGCAGCCATGGACAGGGACGGTACGAGCAGTACTTC. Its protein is CASSHGQGRYEQYF.

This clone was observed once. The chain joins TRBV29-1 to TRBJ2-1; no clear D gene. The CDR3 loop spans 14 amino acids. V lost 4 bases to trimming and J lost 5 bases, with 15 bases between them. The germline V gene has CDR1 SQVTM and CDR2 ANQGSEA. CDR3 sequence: CSVGGLLSDNEQFF. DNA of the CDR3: TGCAGCGTTGGAGGTCTGCTTTCGGACAATGAGCAGTTCTTC.

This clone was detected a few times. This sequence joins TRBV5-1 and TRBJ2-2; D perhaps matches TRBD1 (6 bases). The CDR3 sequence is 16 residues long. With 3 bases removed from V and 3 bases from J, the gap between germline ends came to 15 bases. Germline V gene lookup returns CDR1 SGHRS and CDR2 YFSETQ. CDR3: CASSSLGQTYTGELFF. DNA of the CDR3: TGCGCCAGCAGCTCCCTCGGACAGACTTACACCGGGGAGCTGTTTTTT.

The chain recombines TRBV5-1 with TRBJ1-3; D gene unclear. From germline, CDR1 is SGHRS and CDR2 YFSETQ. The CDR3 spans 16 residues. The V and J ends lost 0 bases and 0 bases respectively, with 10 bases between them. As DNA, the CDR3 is TGCGCCAGCAGCTTGGTACCTGCCATCTCTGGAAACACCATATATTTT. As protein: CASSLVPAISGNTIYF.

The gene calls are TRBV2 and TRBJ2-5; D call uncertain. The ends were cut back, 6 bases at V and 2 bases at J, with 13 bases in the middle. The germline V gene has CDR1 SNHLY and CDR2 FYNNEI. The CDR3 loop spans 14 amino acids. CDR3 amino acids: CASSQRRSQETQYF. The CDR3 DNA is TGTGCCAGCAGCCAGCGCAGATCTCAAGAGACCCAGTACTTC.

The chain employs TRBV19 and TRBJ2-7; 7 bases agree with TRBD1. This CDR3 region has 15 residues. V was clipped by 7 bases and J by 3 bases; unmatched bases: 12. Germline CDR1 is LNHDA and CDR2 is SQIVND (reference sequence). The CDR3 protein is CASTTGYGPDYEQYF. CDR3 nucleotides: TGTGCCAGTACGACAGGGTACGGACCAGACTACGAGCAGTACTTC.

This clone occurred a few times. The CDR3 loop reads CAISASGGQGTNFRWAYGYTF. The CDR3 region has the DNA TGTGCCATCAGTGCGTCCGGAGGACAGGGGACGAATTTTAGATGGGCCTATGGCTACACCTTC. The rearrangement uses TRBV10-3 and TRBJ1-2; 9 bases are shared with TRBD1. CDR1 ENHRY and CDR2 SYGVKD come from the germline V gene. The J segment lost 4 bases and the V segment lost 4 bases, leaving 25 bases of the junction unmatched. The CDR3 runs to 21 residues.

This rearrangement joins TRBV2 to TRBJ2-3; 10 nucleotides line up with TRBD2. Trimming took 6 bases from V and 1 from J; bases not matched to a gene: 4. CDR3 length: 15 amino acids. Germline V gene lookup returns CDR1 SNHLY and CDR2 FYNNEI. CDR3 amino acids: CASSLAGARTDTQYF. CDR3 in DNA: TGTGCCAGCAGCCTAGCGGGGGCCCGCACAGATACGCAGTATTTT. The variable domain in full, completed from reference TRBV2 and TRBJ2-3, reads EPEVTQTPSHQVTQMGQEVILRCVPISNHLYFYWYRQILGQKVEFLVSFYNNEISEKSEIFDDQFSVERPDGSNFTLKIRSTKLEDSAMYFCASSLAGARTDTQYFGPGTRLTVL.